This T cell receptor beta chain was obtained from a study of cytomegalovirus exposure and HLA in healthy donors. With 0 bases clipped from V and 9 bases from J, the junction kept 3 bases outside the gene matches. The germline CDR1 and CDR2 sequences are SGHRS and YFSETQ. The CDR3 covers 14 residues. Amplification used 60 Vbeta primers and 13 Jbeta primers. Assay: immunoSEQ multiplex PCR; the TCRdb copy retains only in-frame clones and omits some. In the table there are some 180,000 clones, approximately 80% of which are singletons. Study outcomes and limitations: Using the classifier, cytomegalovirus status was reportedly diagnosed with high specificity and sensitivity. TRBV6-2, TRBV6-3 and other indistinguishable V segments were excluded.

Of note for this clone: Its antigen is currently unknown.

Sequencing was done on a sample of PBMCs. This clonotype originated in a female donor in good health and CMV-seronegative. The chain carries TRBV5-1 and TRBJ1-6; TRBD1 matches 7 bases. The CDR3: CASSLDRGRSPLHF. The CDR3 DNA follows: TGCGCCAGCAGCTTGGACAGGGGCCGTTCACCCCTCCACTTT.